This T cell receptor beta chain was identified in a study of T cell responses to AZD1222 COVID-19 vaccine. About this clone: What it recognizes is unknown.

Study-level findings and limits: Targeting of unmutated variant regions was reportedly seen in nearly half of spike-specific TCRs. No repertoire was sampled before or during the peak T cell response, only after it.

After removal of 4 bases from V and 2 bases from J, the junction contained 5 bases not matched to a gene. The germline V gene has CDR1 SGDLS and CDR2 YYNGEE. The CDR3 totals 15 residues. The assay was immunoSEQ multiplex PCR, and TCRdb's table has in-frame clones only and misses some. The sample yields roughly 100,000 clones, approximately 90% seen once. The chain employs TRBV9 and TRBJ2-3, with 9 bases matching TRBD2. Here the sequenced sample was peripheral blood, taken on day 0 of AZD1222 vaccination. The sequence was collected from an adult in good health. Written as DNA, the CDR3 is TGTGCCAGCAGCCTGACTAGCGGATCCACAGATACGCAGTATTTT. As protein: CASSLTSGSTDTQYF.